The 14 T cell receptor beta chains given below trace back to one sample, sequenced in a study of human T cells and chemical hapten exposure. TCRdb reanalysed the RACE reads using MiXCR and keeps one entry per CDR3 protein. There are 99,000 or so distinct CDR3 sequences in the sample; around 34% occur only once, and roughly 2.6% lies in the top ten. As for time point: patch test 3, about 24 weeks after DPC sensitization. The sample's treatment: therapeutic diphenylcyclopropenone sensitization with weekly scalp DPC. Here the sequenced sample was whole blood, taken in connection with sensitization to the hapten diphenylcyclopropenone (DPC). All receptors derive from a man in his forties with alopecia areata. Some clones in this sample may be carry-over from other donors' samples.

V and J are TRBV20-1 and TRBJ2-5; D remains ambiguous. CDR3 length: 16 amino acids. The V end was cut by 0 bases, the J end by 2 bases, with 16 bases between. Germline V lookup: CDR1 DFQATT, CDR2 SNEGSKA (reference sequence). CDR3 region: CSARELWEGEQETQYF. In DNA form, the CDR3 reads TGCAGTGCTAGAGAACTCTGGGAAGGAGAGCAAGAGACCCAGTACTTC.

The V call is TRBV29-1, the J call TRBJ1-3; D possibly corresponds to TRBD1 (5 bases). CDR3 length: 16 amino acids. Trimming stripped 6 bases from V and 0 bases from J, with 18 bases between. Germline assignment: CDR1 SQVTM and CDR2 ANQGSEA. CDR3 in amino acids: CSVLTDNTLSGNTIYF. DNA of the CDR3: TGCAGCGTCCTGACGGACAACACTCTCTCTGGAAACACCATATATTTT.

The chain combines TRBV6-1 with TRBJ1-2, with 10 nucleotides matching TRBD1. The ends lost 6 bases at V and 2 bases at J; junction bases unmatched: 9. The CDR3 runs 16 residues. The germline gives CDR1 MNHNS, CDR2 SASEGT. The CDR3 reads CASSRNTGQGNYGYTF. The CDR3 bases are TGTGCCAGCAGCCGTAACACGGGACAGGGGAACTATGGCTACACCTTC.

The J gene is TRBJ2-3, the V gene TRBV7-2; TRBD2 matches at 8 bases. Germline CDR1 is SGHTA and CDR2 is FQGNSA. V shed 0 bases, J shed 1 base, and the junction held 6 bases outside the gene matches. The CDR3 has 17 amino acids. The CDR3 DNA sequence: TGTGCCAGCAGCTTAGCAGTTAGCGGGATCGGCACAGATACGCAGTATTTT. Translating gives CASSLAVSGIGTDTQYF.

This clonotype has just a few counts. The chain couples TRBV6-4 to TRBJ2-3; unclear D gene. The germline V gene has CDR1 MRHNA and CDR2 SNTAGT. The CDR3 is 14 residues long. The ends were cut back, 4 bases at V and 0 bases at J, with 8 bases in the middle. This CDR3 is CASSVDGSTDTQYF. The CDR3 DNA follows: TGTGCCAGCAGTGTCGACGGGAGCACAGATACGCAGTATTTT.

The rearrangement uses TRBV7-6 and TRBJ2-5; 10 positions agree with TRBD2. In germline, CDR1 is SGHVS, CDR2 FNYEAQ. Unmatched junction bases numbered 9, after V lost 5 bases and J lost 0 bases. This CDR3 contains 17 residues. CDR3 sequence reads: CASSPSGRGGYQETQYF. In DNA, the CDR3 is TGTGCCAGCAGCCCTAGCGGGAGAGGCGGGTACCAAGAGACCCAGTACTTC.

The chain links TRBV6-5 to TRBJ1-4; possibly TRBD1 for D (6 bases). V dropped 8 bases and J dropped 5 bases, with 15 bases sitting between them. Germline CDR1 reads MNHEY; CDR2 reads SVGAGI. The CDR3 covers 14 residues. The CDR3 spells CASFSGQLNEKLFF. CDR3 nucleotides: TGTGCCAGCTTTTCCGGACAGCTAAATGAAAAACTGTTTTTT.

The CDR3 DNA reads as TGTGCCACCAGCACCGACTACCAAGAGACCCAGTACTTC. It codes for CATSTDYQETQYF. The J gene is TRBJ2-5, the V gene TRBV24-1; D is ambiguous. Germline lookup yields CDR1 KGHDR and CDR2 SFDVKD. The CDR3 is made up of 13 amino acids. V was clipped by 7 bases and J by 0 bases, with 8 bases between them.

This clonotype was detected only a few times. The chain is built from TRBV3-2 and TRBJ2-7; the table's D call, TRBD1, was not checked against the DNA. TRBV3-2 is designated a pseudogene. The CDR3 is 15 amino acids. CDR3 loop: CASSLRQGETYEQYV. CDR3 bases: TGTGCCAGCAGCCTAAGACAGGGGGAGACCTACGAGCAGTACGTC.

The chain combines TRBV6-2 or TRBV6-3 with TRBJ2-7; the D gene could be TRBD1 or TRBD2 (6 bases each). The length of the CDR3 is 14 residues. Germline lookup yields CDR1 MNHEY and CDR2 SVGEGT. Trimming left V 2 bases short and J 2 bases short, with 10 bases between. CDR3 bases: TGTGCCAGCAGTTACGGGGGGCGCCCCTACGAGCAGTACTTC. This encodes CASSYGGRPYEQYF.

J is TRBJ2-1 and V is TRBV29-1, with D tentatively TRBD2 (7 bases). The CDR3 has 12 amino acids. CDR1 and CDR2 (germline): SQVTM, ANQGSEA. Trimming left V 7 bases short and J 8 bases short, with 15 bases between. The CDR3 nucleotides read TGCAGCGCGATAGGGGGGGGGTATGAGCAGTTCTTC. Protein sequence: CSAIGGGYEQFF.

This clonotype was found a few times. The rearrangement uses TRBV7-8 and TRBJ1-4; D is uncertain. The CDR3 runs 14 residues. V lost 0 bases, J lost 4 bases, and 6 bases lay in between. Germline V gene sequence: CDR1 SGHVS, CDR2 FQNEAQ. The CDR3 coding sequence is TGTGCCAGCAGCTTAGCACGGGTTAATGAAAAACTGTTTTTT. Amino acids: CASSLARVNEKLFF.

Many counts were recorded for this clonotype. The rearrangement joins TRBV15 to TRBJ1-5; D possibly corresponds to TRBD1 (6 bases). CDR3 length: 15 residues. Germline V lookup: CDR1 LNHNV, CDR2 YYDKDF (reference sequence). V lost 0 bases to trimming and J lost 4 bases, with 10 bases between them. The CDR3 is CATSRDLDSNQPQHF. In DNA, the CDR3 is TGTGCCACCAGCAGAGATCTGGACAGTAATCAGCCCCAGCATTTT.

The rearrangement joins TRBV7-2 to TRBJ2-7; TRBD2 matches 8 bases. The germline V gene encodes CDR1 SGHTA and CDR2 FQGNSA. V was clipped by 1 base and J by 7 bases; unmatched bases: 18. CDR3 length equals 18 residues. This CDR3 is CASSLGGGTSARLVEQYF. DNA for the CDR3: TGTGCCAGCAGCTTAGGAGGGGGGACTAGTGCTCGCCTGGTTGAGCAGTACTTC.